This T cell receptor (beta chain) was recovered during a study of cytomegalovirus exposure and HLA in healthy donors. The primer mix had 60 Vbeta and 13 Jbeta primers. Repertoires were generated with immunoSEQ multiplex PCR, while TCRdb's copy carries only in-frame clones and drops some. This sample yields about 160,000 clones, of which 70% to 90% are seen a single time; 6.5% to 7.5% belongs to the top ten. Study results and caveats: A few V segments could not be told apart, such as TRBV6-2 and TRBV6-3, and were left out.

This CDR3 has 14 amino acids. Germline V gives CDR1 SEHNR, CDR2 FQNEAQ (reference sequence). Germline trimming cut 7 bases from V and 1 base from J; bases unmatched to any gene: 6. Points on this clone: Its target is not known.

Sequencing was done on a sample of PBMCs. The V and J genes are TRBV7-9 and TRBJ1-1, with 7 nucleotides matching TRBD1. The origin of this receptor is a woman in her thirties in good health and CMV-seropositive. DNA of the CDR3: TGTGCCAGCATCCCGGACAGGAGGAACACTGAAGCTTTCTTT. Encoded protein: CASIPDRRNTEAFF. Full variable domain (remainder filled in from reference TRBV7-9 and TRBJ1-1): DTGVSQNPRHKITKRGQNVTFRCDPISEHNRLYWYRQTLGQGPEFLTYFQNEAQLEKSRLLSDRFSAERPKGSFSTLEIQRTEQGDSAMYLCASIPDRRNTEAFFGQGTRLTVV.